The entry below describes one T cell receptor beta chain. This sample was taken from a study of blood T cell repertoires in COVID-19. At the level of the study: PBMCs, B-cell-depleted T cells, or T cells provided the cDNA or gDNA that made up the material.

Germline V lookup: CDR1 GTSNPN, CDR2 SVGIG (reference sequence). The V end was cut by 5 bases, the J end by 5 bases, with 13 bases between. This CDR3 is 12 amino acids long. Original processing notes: Reference gene primer amplification gave nucleated cell count estimates. The data were produced by immunoSEQ multiplex PCR, yet TCRdb's version contains in-frame clones alone and is incomplete. That table is the source of V, J and clone size, and D and trimming were worked out from the DNA. The sample includes some 77,000 clones, approximately 90% of them seen just once. The rearrangement uses TRBV30 and TRBJ2-7, with D possibly matching TRBD1 (5 bases). The clonotype was recovered from a man aged 30-40 years with acute or convalescent COVID-19. The sample comprised peripheral blood. CDR3 sequence: CAWDSGAHEQYF. The DNA of the CDR3 is TGTGCCTGGGACAGTGGGGCCCACGAGCAGTACTTC.